This T cell receptor (beta chain) was identified during a study of T-cell memory formation after mild COVID-19. Findings and limits, study-wide: Certain responding clones were present in pre-infection memory, suggesting participation of cross-reactive memory. A second wave expanding day 15 to 37 was CD4+-biased; contracting clones were balanced. The CD4+ clones that contracted clustered mainly within CM and EM, and the CD8+ clones concentrated in EMRA.

Trimming left V 7 bases short and J 0 bases short, with 13 bases between. This CDR3 spans 15 amino acids. Germline-derived CDR1 and CDR2 are SNHLY and FYNNEI. Notes on this clonotype: Its specificity is unknown.

TCRdb used MiXCR to reprocess the 5' RACE reads, holding one entry per CDR3 protein. The sample contains around 300,000 distinct CDR3 sequences, roughly an eighth of which appear only once. The sequence derives from a man aged 18-30 years who had mild COVID-19 (a few samples of this study predate the infection). Cell type and time point are not known. V usage is TRBV2 and J usage is TRBJ2-4; D gene ambiguous. The sample was PBMCs or a T cell subset sorted from them (not recorded which). The CDR3 nucleotides are TGTGCCAGCACCGGGCAGCTACTAGCCAAAAACATTCAGTACTTC. Translating it yields CASTGQLLAKNIQYF.